Included here is one T cell receptor beta chain sequence, with context. V dropped 2 bases and J dropped 6; count of bases not matched to a gene: 5. The CDR3 sequence is 14 residues long. The V gene's germline CDR1 is SGHRS and CDR2 YFSETQ. These data originate in a study of blood T cell repertoires in COVID-19. About the study: The origin of the acute and convalescent COVID-19 samples was the United States, Italy and Spain. PBMCs, B-cell-depleted T cells, or T cells were the source of the cDNA or gDNA that made up the material.

Method: immunoSEQ multiplex PCR; TCRdb's copy keeps in-frame clones and lacks some. The data hold 400,000 or so clones, with approximately 91% observed a single time. This sequence joins TRBV5-1 and TRBJ1-5, with TRBD1 identical over 7 bases. The clonotype originates from a woman aged 40 to 50 with COVID-19, enrolled during active disease. The source material was peripheral blood. The CDR3, as DNA: TGCGCCAGCAGCTTCGGGACAGACGGTCAGCCCCAGCATTTT. Translating gives CASSFGTDGQPQHF. The whole variable domain, remainder taken from reference TRBV5-1 and TRBJ1-5, is KAGVTQTPRYLIKTRGQQVTLSCSPISGHRSVSWYQQTPGQGLQFLFEYFSETQRNKGNFPGRFSGRQFSNSRSEMNVSTLELGDSALYLCASSFGTDGQPQHFGDGTRLSIL.